A selection of T cell receptor beta chains follows, all from one sample in a study of T cell repertoires in cytomegalovirus infection. Each CDR3 protein gets one entry after TCRdb re-called the reads with MiXCR. The sample consists of about 310,000 distinct CDR3 sequences, about 9.2% of them appearing once. Sequencing input: PBMCs. All receptors derive from a human donor in good health (CMV status not recorded). Some clones in this sample may be carry-over from other donors' samples. CDR3s include the opening cysteine and the closing phenylalanine or tryptophan.

V gene: TRBV19
CDR3 protein: CASSTGVRETQYF

V gene: TRBV6-2/TRBV6-3
CDR3 protein: CASSYSGRTQYF

V gene: TRBV20-1
CDR3 protein: CSAGTIKGQQETQYF

V gene: TRBV7-2
CDR3 protein: CASSLQGGNPYEQYF

V gene: TRBV10-3
CDR3 protein: CAISEYGQQYNSPLHF

V gene: TRBV5-1
CDR3 protein: CASSLHQGHSYEQYF

V gene: TRBV29-1
CDR3 protein: CSASGTGVGQPQHF

V gene: TRBV9
CDR3 protein: CASSPSGGASYEQYF

V gene: TRBV7-2
CDR3 protein: CASSRDSNQPQHF

V gene: TRBV28
CDR3 protein: CASSPRTATNTGELFF

V gene: TRBV20-1
CDR3 protein: CSARGRPSGANVLTF

V gene: TRBV20-1
CDR3 protein: CSATQGADLYEQYF

V gene: TRBV6-5
CDR3 protein: CASRSGQTQYF

V gene: TRBV19
CDR3 protein: CASTDRYSNQPQHF

V gene: TRBV7-9
CDR3 protein: CASSPGAGAPETQYF

V gene: TRBV20-1
CDR3 protein: CSATGDRATNTEAFF

V gene: TRBV2
CDR3 protein: CASGGGRLQETQYF

V gene: TRBV29-1
CDR3 protein: CSVLYLTQYF

V gene: TRBV28
CDR3 protein: CASSSGQGREAFF

V gene: TRBV20-1
CDR3 protein: CSARAAGTSGFNEQFF

V gene: TRBV7-2
CDR3 protein: CASVRPSQKNIQYF

V gene: TRBV28
CDR3 protein: CASSATGKLFF

V gene: TRBV7-2
CDR3 protein: CASSGAFGEKLFF

V gene: TRBV14
CDR3 protein: CASSPFLGGPSRNEQFF

V gene: TRBV7-2
CDR3 protein: CASIPPLRKVEAFF

V gene: TRBV28
CDR3 protein: CAAAWTGTYGYTF

V gene: TRBV7-2
CDR3 protein: CASSLVAGGFTDTQYF

V gene: TRBV7-2
CDR3 protein: CASSLRGKLGTEAFF

V gene: TRBV6-2/TRBV6-3
CDR3 protein: CASSRDPGTGVVTGELFF

V gene: TRBV20-1
CDR3 protein: CSANIWPGGETQYF

V gene: TRBV7-9
CDR3 protein: CASSLPGQGPYEQYF

V gene: TRBV6-5
CDR3 protein: CASSNPGLSYEQYF

V gene: TRBV3-1
CDR3 protein: CASSHTGPLNTEAFF

V gene: TRBV6-2/TRBV6-3
CDR3 protein: CASSNRDRDGYTF

V gene: TRBV5-5
CDR3 protein: CASSRWEGGSYNEQFF

V gene: TRBV6-2/TRBV6-3
CDR3 protein: CAGALGGSYEQYF

V gene: TRBV6-5
CDR3 protein: CASRDLRLNTEAFF

V gene: TRBV28
CDR3 protein: CASSPGTQAGELFF

V gene: TRBV7-3
CDR3 protein: CASSFDGETQYF

V gene: TRBV28
CDR3 protein: CASSSLIQKNTGELFF